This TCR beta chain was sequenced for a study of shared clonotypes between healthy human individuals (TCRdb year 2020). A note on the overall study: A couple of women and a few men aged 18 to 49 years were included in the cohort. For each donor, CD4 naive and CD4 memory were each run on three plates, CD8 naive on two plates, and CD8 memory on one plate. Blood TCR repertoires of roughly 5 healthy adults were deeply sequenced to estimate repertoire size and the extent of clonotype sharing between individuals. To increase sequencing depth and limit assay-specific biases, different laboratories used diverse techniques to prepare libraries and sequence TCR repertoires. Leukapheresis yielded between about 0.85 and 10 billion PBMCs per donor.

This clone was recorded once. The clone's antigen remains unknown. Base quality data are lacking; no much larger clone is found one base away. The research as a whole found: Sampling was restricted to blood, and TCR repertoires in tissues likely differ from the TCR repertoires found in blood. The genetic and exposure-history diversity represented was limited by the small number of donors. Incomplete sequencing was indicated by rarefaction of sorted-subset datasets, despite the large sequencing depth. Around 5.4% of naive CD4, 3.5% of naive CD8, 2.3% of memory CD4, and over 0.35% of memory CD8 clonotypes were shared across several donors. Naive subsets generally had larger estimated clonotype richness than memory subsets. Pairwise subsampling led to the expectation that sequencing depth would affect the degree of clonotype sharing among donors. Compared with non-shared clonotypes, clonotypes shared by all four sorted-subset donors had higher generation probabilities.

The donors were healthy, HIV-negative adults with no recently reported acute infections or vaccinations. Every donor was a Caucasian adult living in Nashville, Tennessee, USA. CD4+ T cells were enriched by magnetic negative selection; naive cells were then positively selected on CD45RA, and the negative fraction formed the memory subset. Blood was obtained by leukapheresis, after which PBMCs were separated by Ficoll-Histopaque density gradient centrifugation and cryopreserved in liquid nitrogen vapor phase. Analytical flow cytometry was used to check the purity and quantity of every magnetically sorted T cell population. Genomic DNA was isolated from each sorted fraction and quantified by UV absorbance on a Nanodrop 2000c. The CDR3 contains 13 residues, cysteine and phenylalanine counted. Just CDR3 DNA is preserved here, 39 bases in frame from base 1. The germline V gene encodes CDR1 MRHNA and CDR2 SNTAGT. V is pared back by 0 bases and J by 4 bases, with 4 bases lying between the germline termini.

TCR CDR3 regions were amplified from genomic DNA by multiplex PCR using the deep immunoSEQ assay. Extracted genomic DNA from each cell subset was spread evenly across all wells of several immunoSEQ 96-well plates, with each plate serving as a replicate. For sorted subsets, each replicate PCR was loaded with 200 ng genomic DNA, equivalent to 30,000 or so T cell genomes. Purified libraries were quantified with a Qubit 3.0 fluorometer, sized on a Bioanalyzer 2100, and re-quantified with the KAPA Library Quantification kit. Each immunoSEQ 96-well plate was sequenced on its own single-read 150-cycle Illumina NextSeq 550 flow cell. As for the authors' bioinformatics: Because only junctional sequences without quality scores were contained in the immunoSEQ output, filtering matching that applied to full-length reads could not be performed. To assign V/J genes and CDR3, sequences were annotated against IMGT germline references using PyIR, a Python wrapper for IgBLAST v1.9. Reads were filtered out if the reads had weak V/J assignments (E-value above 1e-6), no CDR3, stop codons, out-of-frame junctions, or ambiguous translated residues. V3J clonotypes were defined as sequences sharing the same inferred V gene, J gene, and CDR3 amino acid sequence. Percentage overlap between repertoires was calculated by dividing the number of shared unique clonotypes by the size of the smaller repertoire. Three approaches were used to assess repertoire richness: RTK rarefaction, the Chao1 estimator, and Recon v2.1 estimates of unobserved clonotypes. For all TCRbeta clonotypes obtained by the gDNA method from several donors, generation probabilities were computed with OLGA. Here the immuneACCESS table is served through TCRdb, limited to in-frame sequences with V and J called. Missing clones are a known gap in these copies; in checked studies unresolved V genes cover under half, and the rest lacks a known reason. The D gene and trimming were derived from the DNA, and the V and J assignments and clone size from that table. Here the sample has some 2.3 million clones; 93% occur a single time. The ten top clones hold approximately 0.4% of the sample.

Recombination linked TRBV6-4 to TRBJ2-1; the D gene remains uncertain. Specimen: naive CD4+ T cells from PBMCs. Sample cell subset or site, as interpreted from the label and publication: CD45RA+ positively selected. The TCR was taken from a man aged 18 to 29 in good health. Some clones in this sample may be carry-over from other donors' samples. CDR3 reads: CASSDSEYNEQFF. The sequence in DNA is TGTGCCAGCAGTGACTCGGAGTACAATGAGCAGTTCTTC.